This T cell receptor beta chain comes out of a study of T cell repertoires in cytomegalovirus infection. Study information: TCR beta signatures that were public indicated CMV infection and matching HLA type.

Findings of the study overall: Based on cumulative public TCR beta family frequency, carriers of CMV plus the relevant HLA were identified. The study found HLA-C-restricted CMV-specific TCR beta clonotypes dominating the ex vivo response.

TCRdb recomputed calls from the reads with MiXCR, one row per CDR3 protein. The data show roughly 920,000 distinct CDR3 sequences, 25% to 40% seen once. The CDR3 runs 15 residues. CDR1 is MGHRA and CDR2 is YSYEKL in the germline V gene. Trimming took 1 base from V and 9 from J, leaving 16 bases between them. A note on this clonotype: Its antigen is unknown.

The sequence came from a human donor in good health (CMV status not recorded). Some clones in this sample may be carry-over from other donors' samples. The chain uses TRBV4-1 and TRBJ2-1; TRBD1 might be the D (5 bases). The material was cultured CD8+ T cells from PBMCs, obtained from culture after CMV antigen stimulation. CDR3 protein: CASSQVYRPWGEQFF. The DNA for the CDR3 is TGCGCCAGCAGCCAAGTATACAGGCCATGGGGTGAGCAGTTCTTC.